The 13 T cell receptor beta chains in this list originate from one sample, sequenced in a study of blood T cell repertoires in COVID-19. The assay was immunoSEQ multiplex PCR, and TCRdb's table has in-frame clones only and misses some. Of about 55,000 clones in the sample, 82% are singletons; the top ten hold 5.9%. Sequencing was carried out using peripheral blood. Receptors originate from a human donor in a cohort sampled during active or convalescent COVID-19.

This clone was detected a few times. The CDR3 DNA reads as TGCGCCAGCAGTCAAAGGACAGGAACTAATGAAAAACTGTTTTTT. Translation gives CASSQRTGTNEKLFF. The chain recombines TRBV23-1 with TRBJ1-4; 7 bases align to TRBD1. TRBV23-1 is annotated as an ORF whose role is uncertain. The CDR3 loop spans 15 amino acids. Trimming removed 2 bases from V and 1 base from J; junction bases left unmatched: 1.

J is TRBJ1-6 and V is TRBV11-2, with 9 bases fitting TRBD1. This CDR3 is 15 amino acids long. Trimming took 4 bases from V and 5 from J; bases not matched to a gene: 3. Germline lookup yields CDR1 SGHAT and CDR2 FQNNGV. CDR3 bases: TGTGCCAGCAGCTCCGGGACAGGGCATAATTCACCCCTCCACTTT. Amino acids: CASSSGTGHNSPLHF.

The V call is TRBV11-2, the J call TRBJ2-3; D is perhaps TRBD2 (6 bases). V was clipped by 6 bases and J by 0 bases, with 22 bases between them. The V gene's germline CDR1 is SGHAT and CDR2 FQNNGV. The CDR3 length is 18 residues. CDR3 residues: CASRAFGLRRGSTDTQYF. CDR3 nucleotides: TGTGCCAGCAGAGCGTTCGGTCTGAGGCGGGGTAGCACAGATACGCAGTATTTT.

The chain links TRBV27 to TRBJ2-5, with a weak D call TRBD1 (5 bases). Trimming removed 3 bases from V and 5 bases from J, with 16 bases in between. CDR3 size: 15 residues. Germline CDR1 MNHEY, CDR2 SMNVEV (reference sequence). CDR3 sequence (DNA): TGTGCCAGCAGTTTTTTTAAGAAGGGGTGGGAGACCCAGTACTTC. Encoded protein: CASSFFKKGWETQYF.

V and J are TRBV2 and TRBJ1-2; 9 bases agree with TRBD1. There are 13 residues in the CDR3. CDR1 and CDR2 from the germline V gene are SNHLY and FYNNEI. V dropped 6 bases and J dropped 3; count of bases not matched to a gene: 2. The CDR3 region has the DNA TGTGCCAGCAGCAGGGACAGGGACTATGGCTACACCTTC. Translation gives CASSRDRDYGYTF.

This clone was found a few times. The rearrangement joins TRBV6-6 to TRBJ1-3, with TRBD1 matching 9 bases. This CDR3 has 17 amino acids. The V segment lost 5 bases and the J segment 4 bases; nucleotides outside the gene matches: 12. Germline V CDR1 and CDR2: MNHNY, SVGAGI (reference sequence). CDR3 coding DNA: TGTGCCAGCAGTCCACCGGACAGGGGAAGATCCGGAAACACCATATATTTT. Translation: CASSPPDRGRSGNTIYF.

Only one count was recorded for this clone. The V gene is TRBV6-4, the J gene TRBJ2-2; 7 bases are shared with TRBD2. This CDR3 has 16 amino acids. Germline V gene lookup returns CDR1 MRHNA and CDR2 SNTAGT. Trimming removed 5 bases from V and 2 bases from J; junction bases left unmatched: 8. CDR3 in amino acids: CASSPFGGINTGELFF. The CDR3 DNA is TGTGCCAGCAGTCCCTTCGGGGGGATAAACACCGGGGAGCTGTTTTTT.

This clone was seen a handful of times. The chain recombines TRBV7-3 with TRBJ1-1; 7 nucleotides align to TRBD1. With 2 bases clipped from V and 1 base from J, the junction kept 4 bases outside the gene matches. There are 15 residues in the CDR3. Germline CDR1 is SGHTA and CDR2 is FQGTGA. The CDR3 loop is CASSLSSGGNTEAFF. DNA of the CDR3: TGTGCCAGCAGCTTATCCTCAGGGGGGAACACTGAAGCTTTCTTT.

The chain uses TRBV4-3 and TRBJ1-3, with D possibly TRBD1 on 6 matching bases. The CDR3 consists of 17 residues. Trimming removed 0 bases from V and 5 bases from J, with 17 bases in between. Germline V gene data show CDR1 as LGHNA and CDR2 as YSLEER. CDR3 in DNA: TGCGCCAGCAGCCAAGAAGGGGGGGGCGTGAGAAGAAACACCATATATTTT. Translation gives CASSQEGGGVRRNTIYF.

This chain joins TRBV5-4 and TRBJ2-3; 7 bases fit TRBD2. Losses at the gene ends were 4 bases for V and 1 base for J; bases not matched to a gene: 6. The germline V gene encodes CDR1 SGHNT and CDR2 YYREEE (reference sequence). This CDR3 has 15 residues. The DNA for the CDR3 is TGTGCCAGCAGCCCGACTAGCAGGCGCACAGATACGCAGTATTTT. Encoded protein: CASSPTSRRTDTQYF.

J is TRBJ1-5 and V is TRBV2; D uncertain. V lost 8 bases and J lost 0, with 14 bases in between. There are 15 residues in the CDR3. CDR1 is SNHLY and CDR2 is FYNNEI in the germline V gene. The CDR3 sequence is CASHLSVTSNQPQHF. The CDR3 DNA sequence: TGTGCCAGCCACTTATCCGTTACTAGCAATCAGCCCCAGCATTTT.

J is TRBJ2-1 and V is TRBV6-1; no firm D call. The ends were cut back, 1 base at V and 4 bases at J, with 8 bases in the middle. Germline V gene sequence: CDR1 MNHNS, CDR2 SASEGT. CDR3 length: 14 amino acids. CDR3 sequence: CASSEGSGYNEQFF. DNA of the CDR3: TGTGCCAGCAGTGAAGGCTCCGGGTACAATGAGCAGTTCTTC.

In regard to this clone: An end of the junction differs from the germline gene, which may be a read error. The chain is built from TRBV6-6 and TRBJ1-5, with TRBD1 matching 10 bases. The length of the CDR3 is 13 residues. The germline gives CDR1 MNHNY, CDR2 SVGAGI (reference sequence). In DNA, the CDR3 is TGCTCAACCGGGACAGGGGAGTCTCAGCCCCAGCATTTT. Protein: CSTGTGESQPQHF.